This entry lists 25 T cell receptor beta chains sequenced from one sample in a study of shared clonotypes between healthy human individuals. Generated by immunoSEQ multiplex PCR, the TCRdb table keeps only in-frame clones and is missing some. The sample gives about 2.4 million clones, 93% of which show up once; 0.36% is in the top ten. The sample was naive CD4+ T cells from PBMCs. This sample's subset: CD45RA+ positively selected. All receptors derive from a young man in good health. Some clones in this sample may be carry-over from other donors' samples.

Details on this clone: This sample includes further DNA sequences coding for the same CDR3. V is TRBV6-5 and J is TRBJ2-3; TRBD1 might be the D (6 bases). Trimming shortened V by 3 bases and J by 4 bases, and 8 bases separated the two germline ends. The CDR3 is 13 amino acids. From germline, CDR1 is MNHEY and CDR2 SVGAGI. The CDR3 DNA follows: TGTGCCAGCAGTTATGCAGGGGCAGATACGCAGTATTTT. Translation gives CASSYAGADTQYF.

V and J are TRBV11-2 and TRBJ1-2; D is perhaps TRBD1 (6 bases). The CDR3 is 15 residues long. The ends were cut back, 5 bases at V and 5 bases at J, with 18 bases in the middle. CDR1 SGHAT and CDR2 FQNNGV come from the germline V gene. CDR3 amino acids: CASSPHAGGGYGYTF. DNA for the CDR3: TGTGCCAGCAGCCCCCACGCGGGGGGCGGGTATGGCTACACCTTC.

CDR3 loop: CASSMGVRGTDTQYF. CDR3 nucleotides: TGTGCCAGTAGTATGGGCGTCCGGGGCACAGATACGCAGTATTTT. The genes are TRBV19 and TRBJ2-3; no firm D call. Germline CDR1 LNHDA, CDR2 SQIVND (reference sequence). V lost 3 bases to trimming and J lost 1 base, with 11 bases between them. This CDR3 has 15 amino acids.

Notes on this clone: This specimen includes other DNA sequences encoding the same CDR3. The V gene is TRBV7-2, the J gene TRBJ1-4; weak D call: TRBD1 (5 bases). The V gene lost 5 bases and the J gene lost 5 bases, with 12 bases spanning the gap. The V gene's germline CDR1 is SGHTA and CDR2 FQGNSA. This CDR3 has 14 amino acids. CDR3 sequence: CASSLGRANEKLFF. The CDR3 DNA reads TGTGCCAGCAGCCTGGGACGGGCGAATGAAAAACTGTTTTTT.

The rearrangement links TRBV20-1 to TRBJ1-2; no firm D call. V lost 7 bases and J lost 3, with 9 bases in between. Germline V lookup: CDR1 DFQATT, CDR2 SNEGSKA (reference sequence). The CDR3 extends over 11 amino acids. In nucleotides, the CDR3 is TGCAGTGTTGTTGGGGACTATGGCTACACCTTC. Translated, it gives CSVVGDYGYTF.

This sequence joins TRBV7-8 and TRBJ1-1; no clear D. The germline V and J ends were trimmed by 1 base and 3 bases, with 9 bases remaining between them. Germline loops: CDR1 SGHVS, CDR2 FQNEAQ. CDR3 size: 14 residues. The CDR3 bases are TGTGCCAGCAGCTTAGAGGAGGGTGACACTGAAGCTTTCTTT. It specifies CASSLEEGDTEAFF.

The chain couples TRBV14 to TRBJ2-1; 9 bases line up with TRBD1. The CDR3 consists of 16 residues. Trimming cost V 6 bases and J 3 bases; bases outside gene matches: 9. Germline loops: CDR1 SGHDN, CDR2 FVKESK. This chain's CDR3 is CASRKDGTGRYNEQFF. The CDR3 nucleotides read TGTGCCAGCAGGAAGGACGGGACAGGGCGCTACAATGAGCAGTTCTTC.

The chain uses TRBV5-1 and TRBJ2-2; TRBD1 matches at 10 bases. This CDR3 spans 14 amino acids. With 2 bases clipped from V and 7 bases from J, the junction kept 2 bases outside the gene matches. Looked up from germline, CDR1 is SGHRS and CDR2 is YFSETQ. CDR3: CASSFGTGVGELFF. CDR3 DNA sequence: TGCGCCAGCAGCTTCGGGACAGGGGTCGGGGAGCTGTTTTTT.

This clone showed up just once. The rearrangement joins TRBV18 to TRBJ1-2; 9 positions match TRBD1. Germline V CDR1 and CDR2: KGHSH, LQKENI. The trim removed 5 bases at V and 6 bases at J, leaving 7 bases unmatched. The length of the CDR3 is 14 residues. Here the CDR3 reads CASSSLTGGHGYTF. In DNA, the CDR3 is TGTGCCAGCTCATCCTTAACAGGGGGCCATGGCTACACCTTC.

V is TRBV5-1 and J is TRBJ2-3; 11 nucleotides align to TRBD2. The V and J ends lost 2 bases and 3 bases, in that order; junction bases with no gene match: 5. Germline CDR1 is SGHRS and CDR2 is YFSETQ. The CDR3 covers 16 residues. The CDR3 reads CASSFETSGETDTQYF. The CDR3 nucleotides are TGCGCCAGCAGCTTCGAGACTAGCGGGGAGACAGATACGCAGTATTTT. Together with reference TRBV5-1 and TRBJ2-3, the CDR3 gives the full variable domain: KAGVTQTPRYLIKTRGQQVTLSCSPISGHRSVSWYQQTPGQGLQFLFEYFSETQRNKGNFPGRFSGRQFSNSRSEMNVSTLELGDSALYLCASSFETSGETDTQYFGPGTRLTVL.

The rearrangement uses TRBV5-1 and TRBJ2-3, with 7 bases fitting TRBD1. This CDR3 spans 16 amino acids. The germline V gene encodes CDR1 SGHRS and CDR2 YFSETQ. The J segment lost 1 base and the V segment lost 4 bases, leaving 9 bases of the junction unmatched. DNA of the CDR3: TGCGCCAGCAGCAGGACCACCGACAGGGGCACAGATACGCAGTATTTT. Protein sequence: CASSRTTDRGTDTQYF.

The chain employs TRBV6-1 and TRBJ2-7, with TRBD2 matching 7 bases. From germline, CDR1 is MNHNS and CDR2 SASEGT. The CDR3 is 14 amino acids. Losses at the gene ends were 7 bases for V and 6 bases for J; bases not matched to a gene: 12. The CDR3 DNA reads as TGTGCCAGCATGTACCAAGCGGGGCCGGGCGAGCAGTACTTC. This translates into CASMYQAGPGEQYF.

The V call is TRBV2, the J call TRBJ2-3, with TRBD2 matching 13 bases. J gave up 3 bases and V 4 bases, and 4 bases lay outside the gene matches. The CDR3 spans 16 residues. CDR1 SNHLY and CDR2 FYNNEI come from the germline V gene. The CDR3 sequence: CASSATSGRITDTQYF. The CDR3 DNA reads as TGTGCCAGCAGTGCGACTAGCGGGAGGATAACAGATACGCAGTATTTT.

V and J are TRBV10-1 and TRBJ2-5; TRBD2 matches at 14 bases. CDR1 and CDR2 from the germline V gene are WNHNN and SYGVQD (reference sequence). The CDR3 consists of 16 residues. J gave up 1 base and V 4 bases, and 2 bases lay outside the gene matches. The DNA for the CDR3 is TGCGCCAGCAGTGGAGGGACTAGCGGGAGCCAAGAGACCCAGTACTTC. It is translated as CASSGGTSGSQETQYF.

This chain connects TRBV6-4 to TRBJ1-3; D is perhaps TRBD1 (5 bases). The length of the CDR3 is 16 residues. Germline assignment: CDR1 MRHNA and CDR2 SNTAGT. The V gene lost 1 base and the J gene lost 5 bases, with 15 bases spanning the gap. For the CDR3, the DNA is TGTGCCAGCAGTGACTGGGGACCCCACGTTAGAAACACCATATATTTT. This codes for CASSDWGPHVRNTIYF.

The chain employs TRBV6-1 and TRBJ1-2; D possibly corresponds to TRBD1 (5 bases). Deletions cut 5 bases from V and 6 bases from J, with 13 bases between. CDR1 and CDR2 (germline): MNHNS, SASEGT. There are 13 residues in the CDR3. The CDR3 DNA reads TGTGCCAGCAGTCCCCGGGACTTGGATGGCTACACCTTC. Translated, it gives CASSPRDLDGYTF.

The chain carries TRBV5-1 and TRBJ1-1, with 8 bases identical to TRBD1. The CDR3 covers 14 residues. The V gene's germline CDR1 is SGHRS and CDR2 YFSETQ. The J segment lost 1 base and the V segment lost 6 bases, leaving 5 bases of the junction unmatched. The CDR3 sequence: CASNLDRGNTEAFF. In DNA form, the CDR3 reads TGCGCCAGCAACCTCGACAGGGGGAACACTGAAGCTTTCTTT.

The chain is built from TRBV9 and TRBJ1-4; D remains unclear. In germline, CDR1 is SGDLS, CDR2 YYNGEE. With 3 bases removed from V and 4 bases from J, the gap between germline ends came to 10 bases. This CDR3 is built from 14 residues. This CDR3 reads CASSAQVLNEKLFF. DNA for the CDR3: TGTGCCAGCAGCGCTCAGGTCCTTAATGAAAAACTGTTTTTT.

The CDR3: CASSLWANSSPEAFF. The CDR3 DNA sequence: TGTGCCAGCAGCTTGTGGGCAAACTCATCCCCTGAAGCTTTCTTT. V usage is TRBV5-5 and J usage is TRBJ1-1; no clear D gene. The CDR3 length is 15 residues. Germline lookup yields CDR1 SGHKS and CDR2 YYEKEE (reference sequence). V shed 1 base and J shed 6 bases, with 16 bases lying between them.

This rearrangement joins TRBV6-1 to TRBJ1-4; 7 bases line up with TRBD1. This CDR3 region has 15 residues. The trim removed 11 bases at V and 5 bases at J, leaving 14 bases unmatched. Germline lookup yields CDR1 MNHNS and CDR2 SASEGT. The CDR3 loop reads CAVPRGGTENEKLFF. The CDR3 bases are TGTGCCGTCCCTAGGGGAGGGACAGAGAATGAAAAACTGTTTTTT.

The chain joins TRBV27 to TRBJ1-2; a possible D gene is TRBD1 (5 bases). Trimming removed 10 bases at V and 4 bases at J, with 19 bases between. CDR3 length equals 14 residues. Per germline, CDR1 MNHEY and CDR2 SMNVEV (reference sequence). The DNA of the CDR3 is TGTGCCACCCACAGCCACAGACAGCCCTATGGCTACACCTTC. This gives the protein CATHSHRQPYGYTF.

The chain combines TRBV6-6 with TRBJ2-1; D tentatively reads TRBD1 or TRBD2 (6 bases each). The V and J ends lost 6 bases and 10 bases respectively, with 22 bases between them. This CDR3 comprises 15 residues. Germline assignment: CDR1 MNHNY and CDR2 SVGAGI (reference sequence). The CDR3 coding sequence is TGTGCCAGCAGCCGGAGGGGGACGGACCTTCGGGAGCAGTTCTTC. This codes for CASSRRGTDLREQFF.

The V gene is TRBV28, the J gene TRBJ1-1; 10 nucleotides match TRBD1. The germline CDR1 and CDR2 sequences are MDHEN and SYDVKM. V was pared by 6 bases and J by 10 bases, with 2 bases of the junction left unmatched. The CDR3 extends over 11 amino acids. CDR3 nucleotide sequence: TGTGCCAGCAGCTGGACAGGGGGAGCTTTCTTT. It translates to CASSWTGGAFF.

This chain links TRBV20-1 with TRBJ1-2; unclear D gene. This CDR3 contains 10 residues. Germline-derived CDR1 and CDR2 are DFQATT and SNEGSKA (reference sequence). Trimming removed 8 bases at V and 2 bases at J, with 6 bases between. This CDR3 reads CSPANYGYTF. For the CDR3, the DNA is TGCAGTCCCGCCAACTATGGCTACACCTTC.

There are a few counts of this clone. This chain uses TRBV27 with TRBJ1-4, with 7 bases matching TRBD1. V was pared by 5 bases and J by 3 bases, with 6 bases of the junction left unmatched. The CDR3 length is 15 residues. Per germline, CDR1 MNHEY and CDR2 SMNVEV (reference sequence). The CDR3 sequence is CASSPDREANEKLFF. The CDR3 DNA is TGTGCCAGCAGTCCTGACAGGGAGGCTAATGAAAAACTGTTTTTT.